This T cell receptor (beta chain) was sequenced in a study of identical twins. For this clonotype: The antigen is unknown.

A template switching step contributed a universal primer site, while unique molecular identifiers were present in the cDNA. TCRdb re-called the 5' RACE reads with MiXCR, one entry per CDR3 protein. The sample contains 1.5 million to 2 million distinct CDR3 sequences, around 29% of which appear only once. Study conclusions and caveats: Sequences that were out-of-frame, alpha and twin-shared displayed an excess of low generation probability. Interpretation of the results relied on cross-sectional statistical analysis and not on following the same donors. The degree of excess twin sharing was weaker in beta out-of-frame sequences.

Sequencing was performed on cord blood. The TCR comes from a newborn girl in good health.

The CDR3 spells CASSSEAGHSTDTQYF. The DNA for the CDR3 is TGTGCCAGCAGCTCGGAAGCGGGGCATTCCACAGATACGCAGTATTTT. The chain recombines TRBV5-5 with TRBJ2-3; 7 bases are shared with TRBD2. This CDR3 comprises 16 residues. Per the germline V gene, CDR1 is SGHKS and CDR2 is YYEKEE (reference sequence). With 3 bases clipped from V and 2 bases from J, the junction kept 9 bases outside the gene matches.